These T cell receptor beta chains were read from a single sample in a study of T cell responses to AZD1222 COVID-19 vaccine. The data were produced by immunoSEQ multiplex PCR, yet TCRdb's version contains in-frame clones alone and is incomplete. The sample records some 140,000 clones, 75% to 95% being singletons. The sample was peripheral blood, taken 28 days after the second AZD1222 dose. The receptors stem from an adult who received the AZD1222 COVID-19 vaccine. The CDR3 runs from the conserved cysteine through the conserved F or W. A D gene is named only where the DNA matches it firmly. Only some rows state a clone size, as once, few, many or a class for expanded clones.

V gene	clone size	J gene	D gene	CDR3 protein	CDR3 DNA
TRBV5-4	.	TRBJ2-5	TRBD2	CASSRTSGSQETQYF	TGTGCCAGCAGCCGGACTAGCGGGAGCCAAGAGACCCAGTACTTC
TRBV2	.	TRBJ1-6	.	CASSNEDSPLHF	TGTGCCAGCAGTAACGAGGATTCACCCCTCCACTTT
TRBV10-3	once	TRBJ1-1	.	CAIKDMIDTEAFF	TGTGCCATCAAGGATATGATCGACACTGAAGCTTTCTTT
TRBV9	.	TRBJ2-3	.	CASSESQGVADTQYF	TGTGCCAGCAGCGAATCACAGGGAGTGGCAGATACGCAGTATTTT
TRBV7-2	.	TRBJ1-5	.	CASSSRGRSQNQPQHF	TGTGCCAGCAGCTCCCGAGGACGTTCACAGAATCAGCCCCAGCATTTT
TRBV5-1	.	TRBJ1-1	.	CASSSRGSMNTEAFF	TGCGCCAGCAGCTCTCGAGGCTCGATGAACACTGAAGCTTTCTTT
TRBV12-3/TRBV12-4	once	TRBJ1-1	.	CASSLVNTEAFF	TGTGCCAGCAGTTTAGTGAACACTGAAGCTTTCTTT
TRBV21-1	.	TRBJ2-3	.	CASLHRGQGKALVTDTQYF	TGTGCCAGCCTCCATCGGGGGCAGGGTAAGGCTCTGGTCACAGATACGCAGTATTTT
TRBV6-5	once	TRBJ1-5	.	CASGLAGDNQPQHF	TGTGCCAGCGGCCTGGCAGGGGACAATCAGCCCCAGCATTTT
TRBV6-2/TRBV6-3	once	TRBJ1-2	.	CASSYFGKNYGYTF	TGTGCCAGCAGTTACTTTGGCAAGAACTATGGCTACACCTTC
TRBV27	.	TRBJ2-1	TRBD2	CASSISGNNEQFF	TGTGCCAGCAGTATTAGCGGGAACAATGAGCAGTTCTTC
TRBV2	.	TRBJ2-1	TRBD2	CASSPGTTYNEQFF	TGTGCCAGCTCCCCCGGGACTACGTACAATGAGCAGTTCTTC
TRBV6-6	.	TRBJ2-7	.	CASSPDRFETGSYEQYF	TGTGCCAGCAGTCCTGACAGGTTCGAAACAGGGTCCTACGAGCAGTACTTC
TRBV5-1	.	TRBJ1-1	.	CASSLRVGPARRTEAFF	TGCGCCAGCAGCTTGAGGGTGGGCCCCGCAAGGCGCACTGAAGCTTTCTTT
TRBV30	.	TRBJ2-1	TRBD2	CAWTLAGGHEQFF	TGTGCCTGGACACTAGCGGGAGGGCATGAGCAGTTCTTC
TRBV11-3	many	TRBJ1-3	.	CASQTDSGNTIYF	TGTGCCAGCCAGACAGACTCTGGAAACACCATATATTTT
TRBV27	.	TRBJ2-2	.	CASSGPDLGPGELFF	TGTGCCAGCAGTGGTCCAGATTTGGGCCCCGGGGAGCTGTTTTTT
TRBV7-2	once	TRBJ2-7	TRBD1	CASAAGTGNYEQYF	TGTGCCAGCGCGGCGGGGACAGGGAACTACGAGCAGTACTTC